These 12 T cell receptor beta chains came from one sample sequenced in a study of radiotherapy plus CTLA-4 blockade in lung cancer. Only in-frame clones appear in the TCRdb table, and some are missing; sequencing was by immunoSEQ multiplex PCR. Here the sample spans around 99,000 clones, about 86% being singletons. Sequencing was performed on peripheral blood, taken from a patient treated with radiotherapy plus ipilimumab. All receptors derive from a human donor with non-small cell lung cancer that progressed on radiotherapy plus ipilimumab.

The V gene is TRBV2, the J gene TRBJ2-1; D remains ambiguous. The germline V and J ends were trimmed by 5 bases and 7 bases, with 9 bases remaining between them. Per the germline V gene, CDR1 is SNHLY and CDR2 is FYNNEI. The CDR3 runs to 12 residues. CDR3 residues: CASSLDRNEQFF. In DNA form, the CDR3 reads TGTGCCAGCAGTTTAGACCGAAATGAGCAGTTCTTC.

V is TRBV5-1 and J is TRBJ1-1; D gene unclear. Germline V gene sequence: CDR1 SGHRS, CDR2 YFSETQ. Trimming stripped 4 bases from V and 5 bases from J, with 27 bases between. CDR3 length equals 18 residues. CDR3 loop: CASSPVYVLWANGTEAFF. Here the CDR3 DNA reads TGCGCCAGCAGCCCGGTGTACGTACTCTGGGCTAACGGGACTGAAGCTTTCTTT.

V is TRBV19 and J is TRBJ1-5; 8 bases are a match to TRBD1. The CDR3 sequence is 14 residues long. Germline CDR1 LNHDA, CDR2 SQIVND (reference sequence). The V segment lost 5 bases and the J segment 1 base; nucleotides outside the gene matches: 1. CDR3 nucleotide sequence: TGTGCCAGTAGTGGGGACAGGAGCAATCAGCCCCAGCATTTT. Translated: CASSGDRSNQPQHF.

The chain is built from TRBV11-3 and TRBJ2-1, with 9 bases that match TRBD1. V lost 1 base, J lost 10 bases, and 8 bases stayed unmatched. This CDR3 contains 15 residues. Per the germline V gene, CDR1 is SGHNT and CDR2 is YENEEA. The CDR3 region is CASSLVGTGRREQFF. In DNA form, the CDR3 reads TGTGCCAGCAGCTTAGTTGGGACAGGGAGACGGGAGCAGTTCTTC.

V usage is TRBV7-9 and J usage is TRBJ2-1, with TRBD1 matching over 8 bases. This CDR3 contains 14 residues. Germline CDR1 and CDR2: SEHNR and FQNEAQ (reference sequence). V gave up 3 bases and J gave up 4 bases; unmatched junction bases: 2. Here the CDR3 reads CASSLDRAYNEQFF. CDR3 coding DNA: TGTGCCAGCAGCTTGGACAGGGCGTACAATGAGCAGTTCTTC.

Written as DNA, the CDR3 is TGTGCCAGCAGTTTGCCCACCTTAATGGCAGATACGCAGTATTTT. Residues: CASSLPTLMADTQYF. The chain joins TRBV28 to TRBJ2-3; D gene ambiguous. The length of the CDR3 is 15 residues. V lost 3 bases and J 4 bases, leaving 14 bases between the germline ends. CDR1 is MDHEN and CDR2 is SYDVKM in the germline V gene.

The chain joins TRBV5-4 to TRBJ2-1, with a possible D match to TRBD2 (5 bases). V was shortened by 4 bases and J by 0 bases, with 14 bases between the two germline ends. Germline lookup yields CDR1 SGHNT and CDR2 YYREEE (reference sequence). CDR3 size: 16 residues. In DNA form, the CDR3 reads TGTGCCAGCAGCCTAACGAGGGTGAGCTCCTACAATGAGCAGTTCTTC. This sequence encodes CASSLTRVSSYNEQFF. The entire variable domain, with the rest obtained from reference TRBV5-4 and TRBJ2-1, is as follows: ETGVTQSPTHLIKTRGQQVTLRCSSQSGHNTVSWYQQALGQGPQFIFQYYREEENGRGNFPPRFSGLQFPNYSSELNVNALELDDSALYLCASSLTRVSSYNEQFFGPGTRLTVL.

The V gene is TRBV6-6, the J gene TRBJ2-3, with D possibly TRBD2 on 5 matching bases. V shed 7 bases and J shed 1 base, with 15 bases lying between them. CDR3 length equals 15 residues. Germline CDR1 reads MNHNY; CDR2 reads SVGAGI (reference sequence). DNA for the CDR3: TGTGCCAGCAATCAAGAGGGCAGAGGCACAGATACGCAGTATTTT. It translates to CASNQEGRGTDTQYF.

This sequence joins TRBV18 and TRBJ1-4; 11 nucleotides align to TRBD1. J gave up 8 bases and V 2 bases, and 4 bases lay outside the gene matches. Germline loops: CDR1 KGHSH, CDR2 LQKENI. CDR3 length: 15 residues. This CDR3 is CASSPWDRGGEKLFF. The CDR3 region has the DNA TGTGCCAGCTCACCATGGGACAGGGGGGGCGAAAAACTGTTTTTT.

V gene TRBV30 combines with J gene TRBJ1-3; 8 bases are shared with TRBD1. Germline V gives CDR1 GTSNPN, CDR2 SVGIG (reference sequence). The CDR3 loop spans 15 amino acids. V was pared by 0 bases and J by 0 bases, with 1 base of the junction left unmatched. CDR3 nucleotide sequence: TGTGCCTGGAGTGTAACAGGGGGCTCTGGAAACACCATATATTTT. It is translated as CAWSVTGGSGNTIYF. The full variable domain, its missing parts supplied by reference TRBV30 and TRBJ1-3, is SQTIHQWPATLVQPVGSPLSLECTVEGTSNPNLYWYRQAAGRGLQLLFYSVGIGQISSEVPQNLSASRPQDRQFILSSKKLLLSDSGFYLCAWSVTGGSGNTIYFGEGSWLTVV.

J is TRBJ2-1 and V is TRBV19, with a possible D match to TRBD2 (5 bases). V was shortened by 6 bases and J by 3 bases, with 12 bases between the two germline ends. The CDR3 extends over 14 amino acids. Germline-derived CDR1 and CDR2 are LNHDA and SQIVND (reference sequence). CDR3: CASSPDFGYNEQFF. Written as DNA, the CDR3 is TGTGCCAGTAGCCCGGACTTTGGCTACAATGAGCAGTTCTTC. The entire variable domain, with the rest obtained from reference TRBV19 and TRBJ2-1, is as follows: DGGITQSPKYLFRKEGQNVTLSCEQNLNHDAMYWYRQDPGQGLRLIYYSQIVNDFQKGDIAEGYSVSREKKESFPLTVTSAQKNPTAFYLCASSPDFGYNEQFFGPGTRLTVL.

This CDR3 is CASSPRADSYEQYF. In nucleotides, the CDR3 is TGTGCCAGCAGCCCTCGGGCGGACTCCTACGAGCAGTACTTC. The chain has TRBV13 and TRBJ2-7, with D unresolved. Trimming removed 5 bases from V and 0 bases from J, with 11 bases in between. This CDR3 has 14 residues. Per germline, CDR1 PRHDT and CDR2 FYEKMQ (reference sequence).